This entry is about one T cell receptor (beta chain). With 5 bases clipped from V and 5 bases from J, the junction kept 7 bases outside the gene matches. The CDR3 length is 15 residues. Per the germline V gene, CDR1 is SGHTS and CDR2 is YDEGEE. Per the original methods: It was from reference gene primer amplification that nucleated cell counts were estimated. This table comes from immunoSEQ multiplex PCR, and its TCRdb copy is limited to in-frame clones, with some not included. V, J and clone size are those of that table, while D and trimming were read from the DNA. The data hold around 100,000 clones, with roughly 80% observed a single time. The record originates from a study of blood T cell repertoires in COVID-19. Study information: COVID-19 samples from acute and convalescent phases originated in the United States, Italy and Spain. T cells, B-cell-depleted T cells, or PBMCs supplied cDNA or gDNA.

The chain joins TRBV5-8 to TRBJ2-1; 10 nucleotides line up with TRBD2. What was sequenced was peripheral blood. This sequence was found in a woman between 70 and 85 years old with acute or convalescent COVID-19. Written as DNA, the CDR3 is TGTGCCAGCAGATCCAGGGGACTAGCGAACAATGAGCAGTTCTTC. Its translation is CASRSRGLANNEQFF.